Below, 25 T cell receptor beta chains from the same sample are listed, as sequenced in a study of blood T cells in healthy people across ages. A J-beta primer mix and a sample-barcoded 5' primer were used in a second PCR of roughly 7 to 12 cycles. TCRdb fed the 5' RACE reads into MiXCR, producing one record per CDR3 protein. The sample lists around 900,000 distinct CDR3 sequences, approximately 50% seen once, with roughly a fifth in the top ten. The sequenced material came from blood. These receptors all stem from a woman aged 55-75 years in good health.

V and J are TRBV28 and TRBJ1-3, with D hard to call. V dropped 7 bases and J dropped 8 bases, with 15 bases sitting between them. Germline CDR1 MDHEN, CDR2 SYDVKM. CDR3 length: 13 amino acids. CDR3: CASMRDTVDTIYF. The CDR3 nucleotides are TGTGCCAGCATGAGAGATACGGTGGACACCATATATTTT.

The chain combines TRBV7-2 with TRBJ2-1; 10 bases match TRBD2. The end of the DNA aligns better with TRBJ2-7, so the J call may be wrong. Per germline, CDR1 SGHTA and CDR2 FQGNSA. The CDR3 sequence is 17 residues long. The CDR3 sequence is CASSLASGRISYNEQYF. The CDR3 nucleotides are TGTGCCAGCAGCTTAGCTAGCGGGAGGATCTCCTACAATGAGCAGTACTTC.

V gene TRBV27 combines with J gene TRBJ1-5; maybe TRBD1 (5 bases). This CDR3 contains 16 residues. V was cut by 0 bases and J by 0 bases, with 9 bases left in between. The germline V gene has CDR1 MNHEY and CDR2 SMNVEV (reference sequence). The CDR3 DNA reads TGTGCCAGCAGTTTATCGGGGCAGTATAGCAATCAGCCCCAGCATTTT. This encodes CASSLSGQYSNQPQHF.

The chain's CDR3 is CASSQDRRTSVNNEQFF. CDR3 bases: TGTGCCAGCAGCCAAGATCGTAGGACTAGCGTCAACAATGAGCAGTTCTTC. V and J are TRBV3-1 and TRBJ2-1; 9 nucleotides match TRBD2. The CDR3 is 17 amino acids. Unmatched junction bases numbered 8, after V lost 0 bases and J lost 5 bases. Germline V lookup: CDR1 LGHDT, CDR2 YNNKEL (reference sequence).

This rearrangement joins TRBV20-1 to TRBJ2-3; 9 bases are a match to TRBD2. The CDR3 has 15 residues. V gave up 5 bases and J gave up 2 bases; unmatched junction bases: 8. Germline assignment: CDR1 DFQATT and CDR2 SNEGSKA (reference sequence). CDR3 in amino acids: CSAPRLAEPTDTQYF. DNA of the CDR3: TGCAGTGCTCCACGACTAGCGGAACCCACAGATACGCAGTATTTT.

The chain has TRBV7-9 and TRBJ2-1; possibly TRBD2 for D (6 bases). Trimming cost V 1 base and J 4 bases, with 11 bases left between them. Germline V gene data show CDR1 as SEHNR and CDR2 as FQNEAQ (reference sequence). CDR3 length equals 15 residues. Written as DNA, the CDR3 is TGTGCCAGCAGCTTAGTGGGAGGCTATTACAATGAGCAGTTCTTC. Its translation: CASSLVGGYYNEQFF.

The chain has TRBV20-1 and TRBJ2-5; a possible D gene is TRBD2 (6 bases). The J call may be wrong; the DNA end is better matched by TRBJ2-7. Germline V gene data show CDR1 as DFQATT and CDR2 as SNEGSKA (reference sequence). The CDR3 contains 15 residues. In DNA form, the CDR3 reads TGCAGTGCTAGAGATAGGGACTTCGGTAGCTACGAGCAGTACTTC. Its protein is CSARDRDFGSYEQYF.

The V gene is TRBV7-3, the J gene TRBJ2-5; D gene unclear. The V and J ends lost 5 bases and 5 bases respectively, with 15 bases between them. CDR3 size: 14 residues. The V gene's germline CDR1 is SGHTA and CDR2 FQGTGA. CDR3 coding DNA: TGTGCCAGCAGCCTAAACCCCGACCCGGAGACCCAGTACTTC. It encodes CASSLNPDPETQYF.

The chain employs TRBV10-2 and TRBJ2-4; D remains unclear. From germline, CDR1 is WSHSY and CDR2 SAAADI. V lost 3 bases and J lost 11, with 14 bases in between. The CDR3 contains 13 residues. For the CDR3, the DNA is TGCGCCAGCAGTGAAATAGATAGGTGGCTTCAGTACTTC. Its translation is CASSEIDRWLQYF.

The rearrangement links TRBV27 to TRBJ2-1; 8 bases line up with TRBD2. The CDR3 has 15 amino acids. Germline CDR1 and CDR2: MNHEY and SMNVEV (reference sequence). The J segment lost 2 bases and the V segment lost 3 bases, leaving 3 bases of the junction unmatched. CDR3 loop: CASSLQAGAYNEQFF. The CDR3 DNA reads TGTGCCAGCAGTTTGCAAGCGGGAGCCTACAATGAGCAGTTCTTC.

This clonotype was counted only a few times. The V call is TRBV11-2, the J call TRBJ2-3; D might be TRBD1 (5 bases). Per the germline V gene, CDR1 is SGHAT and CDR2 is FQNNGV. This CDR3 is 14 amino acids long. Trimming pared 7 bases from V and 1 base from J, leaving 12 bases between. CDR3 region: CASNRQQGTDTQYF. CDR3 DNA: TGTGCCAGCAACCGTCAACAGGGCACAGATACGCAGTATTTT.

This chain connects TRBV3-1 to TRBJ2-7; D perhaps matches TRBD2 (5 bases). The CDR3 loop spans 17 amino acids. CDR1 is LGHDT and CDR2 is YNNKEL in the germline V gene (reference sequence). Trimming took off 4 bases at V and 4 bases at J, with 23 bases between the two ends. CDR3 protein: CASSPGIGNTNPYEQYF. The CDR3 nucleotides are TGTGCCAGCAGCCCAGGAATCGGGAATACTAACCCTTACGAGCAGTACTTC.

The J gene is TRBJ2-5, the V gene TRBV15; tentatively, D is TRBD2 (5 bases). From germline, CDR1 is LNHNV and CDR2 YYDKDF (reference sequence). Trimming left V 2 bases short and J 13 bases short, with 20 bases between. The CDR3 is 14 residues long. In DNA form, the CDR3 reads TGTGCCACCAGCAGACTTCAGCCCCGGGGAGAGCGGTACTTC. Its protein is CATSRLQPRGERYF.

CDR3 amino acids: CATTGLAYEQYF. Written as DNA, the CDR3 is TGTGCCACTACTGGACTAGCCTACGAGCAGTACTTC. This rearrangement joins TRBV10-3 to TRBJ2-7; 7 bases align to TRBD2. V shed 10 bases and J 2 bases; nucleotides not matched to a gene: 5. The CDR3 runs to 12 residues. CDR1 and CDR2 from the germline V gene are ENHRY and SYGVKD.

The chain uses TRBV30 and TRBJ1-4, with a tentative D call TRBD1 (6 bases). The CDR3 is 12 amino acids. The V gene lost 4 bases and the J gene lost 3 bases, with 6 bases spanning the gap. Per germline, CDR1 GTSNPN and CDR2 SVGIG (reference sequence). This CDR3 reads CAWTGANEKLFF. As DNA, the CDR3 is TGTGCCTGGACAGGGGCTAATGAAAAACTGTTTTTT.

This clonotype was found a few times. The J gene is TRBJ2-7, the V gene TRBV12-3 or TRBV12-4, with 7 positions matching TRBD1. The CDR3 loop spans 15 amino acids. V shed 4 bases and J 2 bases; nucleotides not matched to a gene: 8. CDR3 sequence: CASSSRHRGTYEQYF. CDR3 DNA sequence: TGTGCCAGCAGTTCCCGCCACAGGGGAACCTACGAGCAGTACTTC.

This chain connects TRBV21-1 to TRBJ2-7. TRBV21-1 is a documented pseudogene. This CDR3 has 13 amino acids. DNA of the CDR3: TGTGCCAGCAGCAAAGAGGCCTCCTACGAGCAGTACTTC. It specifies CASSKEASYEQYF.

The chain has TRBV15 and TRBJ2-7; D may correspond to TRBD1 or TRBD2 (5 bases each). This CDR3 has 16 residues. V was shortened by 3 bases and J by 2 bases, with 17 bases between the two germline ends. Germline lookup yields CDR1 LNHNV and CDR2 YYDKDF (reference sequence). CDR3 in amino acids: CATSSGLPRGTYEQYF. In DNA, the CDR3 is TGTGCCACCAGCAGTGGACTGCCTAGGGGAACCTACGAGCAGTACTTC.

The table lists this clonotype with a few counts. The chain recombines TRBV3-1 with TRBJ2-4; D possibly corresponds to TRBD1 (5 bases). The CDR3 spans 15 residues. From germline, CDR1 is LGHDT and CDR2 YNNKEL (reference sequence). V was pared by 2 bases and J by 4 bases, with 12 bases between. The DNA for the CDR3 is TGTGCCAGCAGCCAAATGGTACAGGCTAAAAACATTCAGTACTTC. As protein: CASSQMVQAKNIQYF.

V gene TRBV13 combines with J gene TRBJ2-5, with TRBD1 matching 12 bases. Germline V CDR1 and CDR2: PRHDT, FYEKMQ (reference sequence). CDR3 length: 16 residues. The junction had 9 bases not matched to a gene; V was cut back by 4 bases and J by 6 bases. For the CDR3, the DNA is TGTGCCAGCAGCTCAGCCGGGACAGGGGGCTCAAAGACCCAGTACTTC. As protein: CASSSAGTGGSKTQYF.

V gene TRBV4-3 combines with J gene TRBJ2-3; no reliable D call. The CDR3 has 14 amino acids. Between the trimmed V and J ends, which lost 0 bases and 6 bases, there was a span of 10 bases. Germline CDR1 reads LGHNA; CDR2 reads YSLEER. CDR3 DNA: TGCGCCAGCAGCCAAGAGGGGTTGGGGGATACGCAGTATTTT. It specifies CASSQEGLGDTQYF.

The gene calls are TRBV4-1 and TRBJ1-1, with D uncertain. The CDR3 length is 13 residues. Per the germline V gene, CDR1 is MGHRA and CDR2 is YSYEKL. V shed 3 bases and J shed 7 bases, with 12 bases lying between them. The CDR3 coding sequence is TGCGCCAGCAGCCAGCTCGGAGGGATTGAAGCTTTCTTT. Its protein product is CASSQLGGIEAFF.

This clonotype showed up just a few times. The rearrangement uses TRBV20-1 and TRBJ2-1; tentatively, D is TRBD2 (6 bases). This CDR3 is built from 15 residues. The ends were cut back, 1 base at V and 4 bases at J, with 14 bases in the middle. CDR1 and CDR2 from the germline V gene are DFQATT and SNEGSKA (reference sequence). CDR3 protein: CSARGWASEYNEQFF. CDR3 nucleotides: TGCAGTGCTAGAGGATGGGCTAGCGAGTACAATGAGCAGTTCTTC.

The chain links TRBV20-1 to TRBJ2-4, with D perhaps TRBD2 (6 bases). The J call may be wrong; the DNA end is better matched by TRBJ2-7. Germline lookup yields CDR1 DFQATT and CDR2 SNEGSKA (reference sequence). The CDR3 is 13 residues long. In nucleotides, the CDR3 is TGCAGTGGACGGCGGGAAGGGACCGCCGAGCAGTACTTC. Amino acids: CSGRREGTAEQYF.

In regard to this clonotype: The junction shows a germline mismatch at one end, possibly a read error. This chain joins TRBV20-1 and TRBJ2-1, with TRBD2 matching over 15 bases. From germline, CDR1 is DFQATT and CDR2 SNEGSKA (reference sequence). This CDR3 region has 17 residues. DNA of the CDR3: TGCAGTGCTCGGACTAGCGGGAGGGCCGGAACCTACAATGGGCAGTTCTTC. Encoded protein: CSARTSGRAGTYNGQFF.